A single sample is the source of the 29 T cell receptor beta chains below, sequenced in a study of T cell repertoires in cytomegalovirus infection. MiXCR, run by TCRdb on the reads, gives a single entry per CDR3 protein. The sample has under 850,000 distinct CDR3 sequences, around a third seen once. Their target antigens are unknown. The sequences come from cultured PBMCs, collected from culture after CMV antigen stimulation. The source of these receptors is a human donor in good health (CMV status not recorded). Some clones in this sample may be carry-over from other donors' samples.

The V call is TRBV28, the J call TRBJ2-1; D remains unclear. This CDR3 spans 13 amino acids. The V gene's germline CDR1 is MDHEN and CDR2 SYDVKM. Trimming took 3 bases from V and 7 from J, leaving 10 bases between them. The CDR3 here is CASSFLSLNEQFF. For the CDR3, the DNA is TGTGCCAGCAGTTTTCTCTCCCTGAATGAGCAGTTCTTC.

This clonotype was picked up many times. The chain combines TRBV7-2 with TRBJ2-5, with D tentatively TRBD1 (6 bases). From germline, CDR1 is SGHTA and CDR2 FQGNSA. This CDR3 spans 14 amino acids. The germline V and J ends were trimmed by 4 bases and 5 bases, with 14 bases remaining between them. The CDR3 sequence is CASSSSRGVETQYF. The CDR3, as DNA: TGTGCCAGCAGCTCCTCCAGGGGTGTGGAGACCCAGTACTTC. The variable domain in full, with the rest retrieved from reference TRBV7-2 and TRBJ2-5, is GAGVSQSPSNKVTEKGKDVELRCDPISGHTALYWYRQSLGQGLEFLIYFQGNSAPDKSGLPSDRFSAERTGGSVSTLTIQRTQQEDSAVYLCASSSSRGVETQYFGPGTRLLVL.

The DNA for the CDR3 is TGTGCCACCAGCAGAGAAGGGTTGTCTGAAAAACTGTTTTTT. Translated: CATSREGLSEKLFF. This chain uses TRBV15 with TRBJ1-4, with unresolved D. The ends were cut back, 0 bases at V and 7 bases at J, with 9 bases in the middle. Germline V CDR1 and CDR2: LNHNV, YYDKDF (reference sequence). This CDR3 is 14 amino acids long.

This chain joins TRBV18 and TRBJ2-3; 13 bases fit TRBD2. From germline, CDR1 is KGHSH and CDR2 LQKENI. V shed 0 bases and J 6 bases; nucleotides not matched to a gene: 6. The CDR3 is 17 amino acids. In DNA, the CDR3 is TGTGCCAGCTCACCACCGACTAGCGGGGGGTCGGCGGATACGCAGTATTTT. This sequence encodes CASSPPTSGGSADTQYF.

V usage is TRBV7-4 and J usage is TRBJ1-2, with unresolved D. Germline V CDR1 and CDR2: SGHVT, SQSDAQ. This CDR3 is 12 amino acids long. With 5 bases removed from V and 7 bases from J, the gap between germline ends came to 11 bases. CDR3 nucleotides: TGTGCCAGCAGCCCAAGTCATAGTGGCTACACCTTC. Encoded protein: CASSPSHSGYTF. Full variable domain (remainder filled in from reference TRBV7-4 and TRBJ1-2): GAGVSQSPRYKVAKRGRDVALRCDSISGHVTLYWYRQTLGQGSEVLTYSQSDAQRDKSGRPSGRFSAERPERSVSTLKIQRTEQGDSAVYLCASSPSHSGYTFGSGTRLTVV.

The chain links TRBV2 to TRBJ2-5; the match to TRBD2 covers 8 bases. Trimming removed 3 bases from V and 5 bases from J; junction bases left unmatched: 2. The CDR3 length is 13 residues. Per germline, CDR1 SNHLY and CDR2 FYNNEI. The CDR3 spells CASSDGLAETQYF. The CDR3 DNA reads TGTGCCAGCAGTGACGGACTAGCCGAGACCCAGTACTTC.

The chain carries TRBV7-6 and TRBJ1-2; 8 positions agree with TRBD1. Germline V gives CDR1 SGHVS, CDR2 FNYEAQ. The CDR3 runs to 15 residues. With 5 bases clipped from V and 5 bases from J, the junction kept 10 bases outside the gene matches. This chain's CDR3 is CASSSPDRGVYGYTF. In DNA form, the CDR3 reads TGTGCCAGCAGCAGCCCAGACAGGGGTGTTTATGGCTACACCTTC.

The chain combines TRBV5-4 with TRBJ2-5; a possible D gene is TRBD2 (5 bases). Germline CDR1 is SGHNT and CDR2 is YYREEE (reference sequence). The CDR3 has 14 amino acids. Trimming removed 0 bases at V and 5 bases at J, with 11 bases between. DNA for the CDR3: TGTGCCAGCAGCTTGGTGCTAGAGGGCGAGACCCAGTACTTC. It yields the protein CASSLVLEGETQYF.

The genes are TRBV7-9 and TRBJ1-1; 7 bases agree with TRBD1. After removal of 5 bases from V and 9 bases from J, the junction contained 6 bases not matched to a gene. Germline CDR1 and CDR2: SEHNR and FQNEAQ (reference sequence). The CDR3 totals 12 residues. The CDR3 DNA is TGTGCCAGCAGCGTAGACAGGGAGAAAGCTTTCTTT. It translates to CASSVDREKAFF. Full variable domain (missing parts from reference TRBV7-9 and TRBJ1-1): DTGVSQNPRHKITKRGQNVTFRCDPISEHNRLYWYRQTLGQGPEFLTYFQNEAQLEKSRLLSDRFSAERPKGSFSTLEIQRTEQGDSAMYLCASSVDREKAFFGQGTRLTVV.

The chain couples TRBV12-3 or TRBV12-4 to TRBJ1-2; TRBD1 aligns across 8 bases. This CDR3 has 14 residues. Trimming at V came to 7 bases and at J to 7 bases, leaving 11 bases not matched to a gene. CDR3 DNA sequence: TGTGCCAGCAACCCTCAGGGGGCGCTGGGTGGCTACACCTTC. It translates to CASNPQGALGGYTF.

The chain couples TRBV20-1 to TRBJ2-1, with 8 bases that match TRBD2. The germline gives CDR1 DFQATT, CDR2 SNEGSKA (reference sequence). Trimming took 0 bases from V and 9 from J; bases not matched to a gene: 16. The CDR3 has 17 residues. CDR3 DNA: TGCAGTGCTAGAGACCCACCGGGACTAGGTTTTTTCGGTGAGCAGTTCTTC. Amino acid sequence: CSARDPPGLGFFGEQFF.

The V gene is TRBV7-6, the J gene TRBJ2-3, with D uncertain. The germline CDR1 and CDR2 sequences are SGHVS and FNYEAQ. CDR3 length: 17 amino acids. V lost 8 bases to trimming and J lost 2 bases, with 23 bases between them. The CDR3 nucleotides read TGTGCCAGCCTACACATCTATCCGCAATCCCCCACAGATACGCAGTATTTT. Its protein is CASLHIYPQSPTDTQYF.

The rearrangement uses TRBV15 and TRBJ2-3; TRBD1 matches 7 bases. V lost 7 bases and J lost 8; bases outside the gene matches: 9. The CDR3 is 13 amino acids. CDR1 is LNHNV, CDR2 YYDKDF, per germline (reference sequence). Written as DNA, the CDR3 is TGTGCCACCAAGACAAGGGACAGTTTTACGCAGTATTTT. It is translated as CATKTRDSFTQYF.

The genes are TRBV12-3 or TRBV12-4 and TRBJ2-2, with D maybe TRBD2 (5 bases). The CDR3 spans 15 residues. The V and J ends lost 8 bases and 0 bases respectively, with 13 bases between them. Written as DNA, the CDR3 is TGTGCCAGCTCTCACGGGATCCCGAACACCGGGGAGCTGTTTTTT. As protein: CASSHGIPNTGELFF.

This sequence joins TRBV7-9 and TRBJ2-5, with D unresolved. With 5 bases removed from V and 2 bases from J, the gap between germline ends came to 12 bases. The CDR3 is 14 amino acids. Germline lookup yields CDR1 SEHNR and CDR2 FQNEAQ (reference sequence). DNA of the CDR3: TGTGCCAGCAGCGTTAAGGAGTTACAAGAGACCCAGTACTTC. This codes for CASSVKELQETQYF.

The chain uses TRBV6-2 or TRBV6-3 and TRBJ2-7; D is uncertain. Germline V CDR1 and CDR2: MNHEY, SVGEGT. The CDR3 is 12 amino acids. Trimming took off 10 bases at V and 2 bases at J, with 12 bases between the two ends. This CDR3 is CATATLPYEQYF. The CDR3 DNA is TGTGCCACCGCGACCCTACCCTACGAGCAGTACTTC.

This clonotype was picked up many times. The chain recombines TRBV7-8 with TRBJ2-7, with a possible D match to TRBD1 (6 bases). CDR3 length: 13 amino acids. V was pared by 5 bases and J by 3 bases, with 11 bases between. The germline V gene has CDR1 SGHVS and CDR2 FQNEAQ. The CDR3 reads CASSKRTDYEQYF. For the CDR3, the DNA is TGTGCCAGCAGCAAACGGACAGACTACGAGCAGTACTTC. The full variable domain, with the rest looked up from reference TRBV7-8 and TRBJ2-7, is GAGVSQSPRYKVAKRGQDVALRCDPISGHVSLFWYQQALGQGPEFLTYFQNEAQLDKSGLPSDRFFAERPEGSVSTLKIQRTQQEDSAVYLCASSKRTDYEQYFGPGTRLTVT.

The sample holds a few counts of this clonotype. The chain couples TRBV6-1 to TRBJ2-1, with 10 bases matching TRBD2. The CDR3 runs 19 residues. V lost 5 bases to trimming and J lost 6 bases; unmatched junction nucleotides: 19. Germline CDR1 and CDR2: MNHNS and SASEGT. CDR3 amino acids: CASSSPGLARGTWGNEQFF. The CDR3 region has the DNA TGTGCCAGCAGTAGCCCGGGACTAGCGAGAGGCACTTGGGGCAATGAGCAGTTCTTC.

This clonotype came up a few times. The V call is TRBV27, the J call TRBJ2-1; D gene ambiguous. Trimming left V 5 bases short and J 5 bases short, with 13 bases between. Germline-derived CDR1 and CDR2 are MNHEY and SMNVEV (reference sequence). This CDR3 comprises 14 residues. CDR3 sequence (DNA): TGTGCCAGCAGTGGCAATTTAGGAAACAATGAGCAGTTCTTC. Its translation: CASSGNLGNNEQFF.

This clonotype was seen many times. The chain employs TRBV7-9 and TRBJ2-5; D possibly matches TRBD1 or TRBD2 (5 bases each). V shed 5 bases and J shed 2 bases, with 9 bases lying between them. CDR3 length: 13 amino acids. CDR1 is SEHNR and CDR2 is FQNEAQ in the germline V gene (reference sequence). This CDR3 is CASSPWGQETQYF. The CDR3 region has the DNA TGTGCCAGCAGCCCCTGGGGGCAAGAGACCCAGTACTTC.

This sequence joins TRBV7-2 and TRBJ1-2; D may be TRBD1 (5 bases). Germline CDR1 and CDR2: SGHTA and FQGNSA. The germline V and J ends were trimmed by 5 bases and 4 bases, with 14 bases remaining between them. This CDR3 is 14 amino acids long. The CDR3 protein is CASSPQEGGYGYTF. The CDR3 nucleotides read TGTGCCAGCAGCCCACAGGAGGGTGGCTATGGCTACACCTTC.

This clonotype turned up a few times. V usage is TRBV19 and J usage is TRBJ1-1; tentative D call: TRBD1 (5 bases). This CDR3 spans 11 amino acids. Looked up from germline, CDR1 is LNHDA and CDR2 is SQIVND (reference sequence). Trimming cost V 11 bases and J 6 bases, with 13 bases left between them. The CDR3 here is CAANQGSEAFF. The CDR3 bases are TGTGCCGCGAACCAGGGTTCTGAAGCTTTCTTT.

This chain connects TRBV28 to TRBJ2-3; maybe TRBD1 (6 bases). Germline V gene data show CDR1 as MDHEN and CDR2 as SYDVKM. Trimming pared 6 bases from V and 2 bases from J, leaving 18 bases between. The CDR3 is made up of 16 amino acids. The CDR3 spells CASRTTPGQNTDTQYF. Written as DNA, the CDR3 is TGTGCCAGCAGGACGACCCCGGGACAAAACACAGATACGCAGTATTTT.

The chain recombines TRBV7-9 with TRBJ2-3, with 7 bases matching TRBD1. The trim removed 7 bases at V and 0 bases at J, leaving 4 bases unmatched. The CDR3 has 14 residues. CDR1 is SEHNR, CDR2 FQNEAQ, per germline (reference sequence). In DNA form, the CDR3 reads TGTGCCAGCACCAGGACAGGCAGCACAGATACGCAGTATTTT. It yields the protein CASTRTGSTDTQYF.

The rearrangement links TRBV6-2 or TRBV6-3 to TRBJ2-1; the match to TRBD1 covers 8 bases. In germline, CDR1 is MNHEY, CDR2 SVGEGT. Germline trimming cut 7 bases from V and 3 bases from J; bases unmatched to any gene: 2. The CDR3 consists of 13 residues. The CDR3 region has the DNA TGTGCCAGCAAGGACAGGGTCTACAATGAGCAGTTCTTC. Amino acids: CASKDRVYNEQFF.

There are many counts of this clonotype. One end of the junction is discordant with germline, which a read error may explain. This chain uses TRBV7-2 with TRBJ2-3; 11 nucleotides align to TRBD2. The CDR3 is made up of 13 amino acids. Germline values: CDR1 SGHTA, CDR2 FQGNSA. As DNA, the CDR3 is TGTGCCAGCAGCGCCCAGACTAGCGGGGAATCAATATTT. It translates to CASSAQTSGESIF. The full variable domain, with the rest looked up from reference TRBV7-2 and TRBJ2-3, is GAGVSQSPSNKVTEKGKDVELRCDPISGHTALYWYRQSLGQGLEFLIYFQGNSAPDKSGLPSDRFSAERTGGSVSTLTIQRTQQEDSAVYLCASSAQTSGESIFGPGTRLTVL.

In this sample, this clonotype turned up many times. V is TRBV7-6 and J is TRBJ2-1, with a possible D match to TRBD2 (5 bases). V was shortened by 2 bases and J by 0 bases, with 11 bases between the two germline ends. CDR3 size: 16 residues. Looked up from germline, CDR1 is SGHVS and CDR2 is FNYEAQ. The CDR3 protein is CASSLSRGSSYNEQFF. The CDR3 region has the DNA TGTGCCAGCAGCTTAAGTAGAGGGAGCTCCTACAATGAGCAGTTCTTC.

This chain joins TRBV7-2 and TRBJ2-7, with D perhaps TRBD1 (6 bases). This CDR3 has 14 amino acids. The germline V gene has CDR1 SGHTA and CDR2 FQGNSA. With 5 bases removed from V and 0 bases from J, the gap between germline ends came to 11 bases. The CDR3 sequence: CASSRTGYSYEQYF. The CDR3, as DNA: TGTGCCAGCAGCCGAACAGGGTACTCCTACGAGCAGTACTTC.

This clonotype was recorded at least ten times. The V and J genes are TRBV7-2 and TRBJ1-6; D gene unclear. Germline loops: CDR1 SGHTA, CDR2 FQGNSA. This CDR3 comprises 15 residues. V dropped 5 bases and J dropped 9 bases, with 17 bases sitting between them. The CDR3 protein is CASSGFPARGSPLHF. The CDR3 DNA sequence: TGTGCCAGCAGCGGATTCCCGGCTCGGGGTTCACCCCTCCACTTT.